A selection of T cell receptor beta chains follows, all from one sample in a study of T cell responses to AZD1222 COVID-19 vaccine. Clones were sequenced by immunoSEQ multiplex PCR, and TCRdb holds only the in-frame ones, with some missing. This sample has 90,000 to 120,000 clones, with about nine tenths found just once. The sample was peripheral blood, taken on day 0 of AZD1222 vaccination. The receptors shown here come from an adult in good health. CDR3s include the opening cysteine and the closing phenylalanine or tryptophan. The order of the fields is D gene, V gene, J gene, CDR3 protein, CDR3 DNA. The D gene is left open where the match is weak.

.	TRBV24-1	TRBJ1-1	CATSGAVGEAFF	TGTGCCACCAGTGGGGCCGTGGGTGAAGCTTTCTTT
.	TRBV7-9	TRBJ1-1	CASNSLQREAFF	TGTGCCAGCAACTCCCTTCAGCGCGAAGCTTTCTTT
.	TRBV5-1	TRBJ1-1	CASSPGRGNTEAFF	TGCGCCAGCAGCCCAGGGCGGGGGAACACTGAAGCTTTCTTT
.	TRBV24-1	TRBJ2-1	CATSDHDVQGIRGSYNEQFF	TGTGCCACCAGTGATCACGACGTACAGGGTATAAGGGGCTCCTACAATGAGCAGTTCTTC
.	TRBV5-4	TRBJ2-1	CASSPGGTTNYNEQFF	TGTGCCAGCAGCCCGGGTGGGACCACCAATTACAATGAGCAGTTCTTC
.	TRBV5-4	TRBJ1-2	CASSPGTVDYGYTF	TGTGCCAGCAGCCCTGGGACGGTTGACTATGGCTACACCTTC
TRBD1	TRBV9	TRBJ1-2	CASSVGQGDYYGYTF	TGTGCCAGCAGCGTAGGACAGGGGGACTACTATGGCTACACCTTC
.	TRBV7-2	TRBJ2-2	CASSLTGRGELFF	TGTGCCAGCAGCCTAACCGGACGGGGGGAGCTGTTTTTT
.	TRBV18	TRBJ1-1	CASSAGYLNTEAFF	TGTGCCAGCTCAGCAGGGTATTTGAACACTGAAGCTTTCTTT
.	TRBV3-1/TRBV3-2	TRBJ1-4	CASSQGQFMKLFF	TGTGCCAGCAGCCAAGGACAGTTCATGAAACTGTTTTTT
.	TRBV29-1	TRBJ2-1	CSVEVFWIQFF	TGCAGCGTTGAAGTCTTCTGGATACAGTTCTTC
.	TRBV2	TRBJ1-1	CASSGFYYRANTEAFF	TGTGCCAGCAGTGGATTTTATTATCGGGCGAACACTGAAGCTTTCTTT
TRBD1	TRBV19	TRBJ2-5	CASSADRGRETQYF	TGTGCCAGTAGTGCGGACAGGGGACGAGAGACCCAGTACTTC